Many counts were recorded for the clone carrying this T cell receptor beta chain. As yet, its antigen is unknown. MiXCR was run by TCRdb on the reads, yielding one entry per CDR3 protein. The table includes about 450,000 distinct CDR3 sequences, approximately 31% detected once. V dropped 6 bases and J dropped 1 base, with 12 bases sitting between them. The length of the CDR3 is 14 residues. Germline-derived CDR1 and CDR2 are SGHVS and FQNEAQ. This entry belongs to a study of T cell repertoires in cytomegalovirus infection. At the level of the study: Indicated by public TCR beta signatures were CMV infection and matching HLA type.

Findings and caveats of the study: Cumulative frequency (of public TCR beta family members) identified carriers of CMV plus the relevant HLA. There were HLA-C-restricted CMV-specific TCR beta clonotypes dominating the ex vivo response.

The genes are TRBV7-8 and TRBJ1-1, with a possible D match to TRBD1 (6 bases). The origin of this receptor is a human donor in good health (CMV status not recorded). Some clones in this sample may be carry-over from other donors' samples. The specimen was PBMCs. The CDR3 is CASRSGTPNTEAFF. DNA for the CDR3: TGTGCCAGCAGATCAGGGACACCGAACACTGAAGCTTTCTTT.